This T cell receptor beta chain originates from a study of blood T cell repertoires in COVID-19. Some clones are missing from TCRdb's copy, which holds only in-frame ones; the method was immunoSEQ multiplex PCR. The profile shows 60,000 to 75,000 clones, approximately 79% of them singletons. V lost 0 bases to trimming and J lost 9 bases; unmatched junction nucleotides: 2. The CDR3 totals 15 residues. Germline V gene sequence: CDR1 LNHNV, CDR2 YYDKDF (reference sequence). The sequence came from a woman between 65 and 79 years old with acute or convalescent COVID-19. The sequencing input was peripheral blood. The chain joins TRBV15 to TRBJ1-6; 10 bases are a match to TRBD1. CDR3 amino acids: CATSREGQGPSPLHF. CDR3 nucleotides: TGTGCCACCAGCAGAGAGGGACAGGGGCCTTCACCCCTCCACTTT.